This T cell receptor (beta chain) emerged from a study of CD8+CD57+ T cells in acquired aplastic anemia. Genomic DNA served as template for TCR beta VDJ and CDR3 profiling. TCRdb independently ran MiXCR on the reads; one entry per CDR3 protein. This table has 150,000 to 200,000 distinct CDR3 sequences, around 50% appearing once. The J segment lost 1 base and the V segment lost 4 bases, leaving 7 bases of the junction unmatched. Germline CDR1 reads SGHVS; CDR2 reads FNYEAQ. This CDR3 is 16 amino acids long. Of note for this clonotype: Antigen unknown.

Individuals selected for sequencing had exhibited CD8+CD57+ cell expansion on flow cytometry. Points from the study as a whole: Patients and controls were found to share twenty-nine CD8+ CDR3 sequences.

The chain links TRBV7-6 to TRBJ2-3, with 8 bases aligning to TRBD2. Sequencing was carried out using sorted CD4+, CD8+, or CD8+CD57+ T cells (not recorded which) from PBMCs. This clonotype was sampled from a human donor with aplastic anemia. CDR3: CASSSTPRGGTDTQYF. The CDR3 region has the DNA TGTGCCAGCAGCTCCACCCCGCGGGGGGGCACAGATACGCAGTATTTT.